The 5 T cell receptor beta chains below all came from one sample that was sequenced in a study of blood T cell repertoires in COVID-19. Sequencing used immunoSEQ multiplex PCR; TCRdb keeps in-frame clones, though not all of them. The sample yields 150,000 to 200,000 clones, approximately 91% seen once. Specimen: peripheral blood. These receptor sequences come from a man between 65 and 85 years old with active or convalescent COVID-19.

V gene TRBV5-6 combines with J gene TRBJ2-2; 11 bases match TRBD2. CDR1 is SGHDT and CDR2 is YYEEEE in the germline V gene. CDR3 length equals 17 residues. Trimming cost V 4 bases and J 5 bases; bases outside gene matches: 10. Here the CDR3 reads CASSPLLAGGPTGELFF. CDR3 coding DNA: TGTGCCAGCAGCCCCCTTCTAGCGGGAGGACCTACCGGGGAGCTGTTTTTT. Full variable domain (rest looked up from reference TRBV5-6 and TRBJ2-2): DAGVTQSPTHLIKTRGQQVTLRCSPKSGHDTVSWYQQALGQGPQFIFQYYEEEERQRGNFPDRFSGHQFPNYSSELNVNALLLGDSALYLCASSPLLAGGPTGELFFGEGSRLTVL.

The chain recombines TRBV5-1 with TRBJ2-7; TRBD2 aligns across 13 bases. The CDR3 consists of 16 residues. The junction had 10 bases not matched to a gene; V was cut back by 4 bases and J by 6 bases. Germline V lookup: CDR1 SGHRS, CDR2 YFSETQ. The CDR3 sequence is CASSPPGLAGASEQYF. The CDR3 DNA sequence: TGCGCCAGCAGCCCACCCGGACTAGCGGGAGCGAGCGAGCAGTACTTC.

This chain connects TRBV25-1 to TRBJ2-2; D not resolved. This CDR3 spans 14 amino acids. V lost 2 bases, J lost 6 bases, and 10 bases lay in between. CDR1 and CDR2 (germline): MGHDK, SYGVNS. The CDR3 sequence: CASSELRVSGELFF. CDR3 nucleotides: TGTGCCAGCAGTGAACTACGGGTCTCCGGGGAGCTGTTTTTT. Full variable domain (remainder filled in from reference TRBV25-1 and TRBJ2-2): EADIYQTPRYLVIGTGKKITLECSQTMGHDKMYWYQQDPGMELHLIHYSYGVNSTEKGDLSSESTVSRIRTEHFPLTLESARPSHTSQYLCASSELRVSGELFFGEGSRLTVL.

J is TRBJ1-1 and V is TRBV12-3 or TRBV12-4; no reliable D call. This CDR3 has 13 amino acids. V lost 3 bases and J lost 1, with 6 bases in between. The CDR3 region is CASSFVWNTEAFF. CDR3 coding DNA: TGTGCCAGCAGTTTCGTTTGGAACACTGAAGCTTTCTTT.

The chain recombines TRBV9 with TRBJ2-5, with TRBD1 as a possible D gene (5 bases). With 1 base removed from V and 2 bases from J, the gap between germline ends came to 9 bases. CDR3 length: 14 residues. Germline lookup yields CDR1 SGDLS and CDR2 YYNGEE. Written as DNA, the CDR3 is TGTGCCAGCAGCGTACAGGGAAATCAAGAGACCCAGTACTTC. This translates into CASSVQGNQETQYF. The entire variable domain, with the rest obtained from reference TRBV9 and TRBJ2-5, is as follows: DSGVTQTPKHLITATGQRVTLRCSPRSGDLSVYWYQQSLDQGLQFLIQYYNGEERAKGNILERFSAQQFPDLHSELNLSSLELGDSALYFCASSVQGNQETQYFGPGTRLLVL.